The 12 T cell receptor beta chains below all came from one sample that was sequenced in a study of T and B cells in COVID-19 patients. Each TRB amplification used roughly 240-550 ng of genomic DNA from blood. TRB rearrangements were amplified by multiplex PCR with BIOMED2 TRB-A/B primers. From the multiplex PCR reads, TCRdb called clonotypes with MiXCR, one entry per CDR3 protein. This table has 3,800 or so distinct CDR3 sequences, roughly 23% appearing once. Specimen: blood. These receptors all come from a human donor with active COVID-19.

Judged by abundance, this clonotype is medium-sized. The rearrangement joins TRBV12-3 or TRBV12-4 to TRBJ1-4; a possible D gene is TRBD1 (6 bases). The V end was cut by 4 bases, the J end by 13 bases, with 10 bases between. This CDR3 is built from 11 residues. The CDR3: CASSSMDRLFF. CDR3 coding DNA: TGTGCCAGCAGTTCCATGGACAGACTGTTTTTT.

In this sample, this clonotype turned up many times. CDR3 protein: CSARRAGLVDTQYF. CDR3 in DNA: TGCAGTGCTAGACGCGCCGGACTAGTCGATACGCAGTATTTT. The chain recombines TRBV20-1 with TRBJ2-3; TRBD2 aligns across 7 bases. The CDR3 consists of 14 residues. V trimming: 2 bases; J trimming: 6 bases; junction bases outside the gene matches: 8. The germline CDR1 and CDR2 sequences are DFQATT and SNEGSKA (reference sequence).

This clonotype is termed medium-sized. The chain is built from TRBV18 and TRBJ1-2, with D hard to call. CDR3 length equals 14 residues. Germline CDR1 is KGHSH and CDR2 is LQKENI. Trimming took off 1 base at V and 8 bases at J, with 14 bases between the two ends. The CDR3 DNA is TGTGCCAGCTCACCACGGAACGGTATTACGGGCTACACCTTC. Translated, it gives CASSPRNGITGYTF.

The chain is built from TRBV7-6 and TRBJ1-2; D may be TRBD1 (6 bases). CDR1 is SGHVS, CDR2 FNYEAQ, per germline. This CDR3 has 16 amino acids. Deletions cut 5 bases from V and 2 bases from J, with 18 bases between. Here the CDR3 reads CASSPKGQLTNYGYTF. DNA of the CDR3: TGTGCCAGCAGCCCCAAGGGACAACTTACGAACTATGGCTACACCTTC.

The V call is TRBV20-1, the J call TRBJ1-6; no reliable D call. This CDR3 has 12 residues. The germline gives CDR1 DFQATT, CDR2 SNEGSKA (reference sequence). Deletions cut 3 bases from V and 10 bases from J, with 10 bases between. The CDR3 loop reads CSARGLGSPLHF. The CDR3 coding sequence is TGCAGTGCTAGGGGGTTGGGCTCACCCCTCCACTTT.

This clonotype occurred many times. The V and J genes are TRBV27 and TRBJ1-5; TRBD1 is a possible D gene (6 bases). CDR3 size: 15 residues. Germline CDR1 is MNHEY and CDR2 is SMNVEV (reference sequence). V was shortened by 7 bases and J by 2 bases, with 15 bases between the two germline ends. The CDR3 coding sequence is TGTGCCAGCACCCCGGGGGGGCCCGGCAATCAGCCCCAGCATTTT. Residues: CASTPGGPGNQPQHF.

In its sample, this clonotype ranks as medium-sized. The J gene is TRBJ2-1, the V gene TRBV6-2 or TRBV6-3; D might be TRBD2 (6 bases). The V gene lost 8 bases and the J gene lost 0 bases, with 20 bases spanning the gap. Germline V gene data show CDR1 as MNHEY and CDR2 as SVGEGT. CDR3 length equals 17 residues. The CDR3 DNA is TGTGCCAGCGGACAAGGGCCAGAGGACTACTCCTACAATGAGCAGTTCTTC. This sequence encodes CASGQGPEDYSYNEQFF.

This clonotype was seen a single time. The chain combines TRBV6-5 with TRBJ2-1; D may be TRBD2 (7 bases). Germline V gene sequence: CDR1 MNHEY, CDR2 SVGAGI. The CDR3 loop spans 15 amino acids. V shed 1 base and J shed 5 bases, with 12 bases lying between them. The CDR3 spells CASSYFGGRNNEQFF. The CDR3 DNA reads as TGTGCCAGCAGTTACTTCGGGGGGCGCAACAATGAGCAGTTCTTC.

Sample share makes this clonotype medium-sized. This chain uses TRBV19 with TRBJ1-4, with 7 bases matching TRBD1. Per germline, CDR1 LNHDA and CDR2 SQIVND (reference sequence). The CDR3 contains 13 residues. Unmatched junction bases numbered 3, after V lost 10 bases and J lost 1 base. CDR3 DNA: TGTGCCACCAGACAGGGAACTAATGAAAAACTGTTTTTT. This encodes CATRQGTNEKLFF.

The chain uses TRBV29-1 and TRBJ1-4, with D possibly matching TRBD1 (5 bases). CDR1 is SQVTM and CDR2 is ANQGSEA in the germline V gene. The length of the CDR3 is 11 residues. The V end was cut by 7 bases, the J end by 8 bases, with 11 bases between. The CDR3 coding sequence is TGCAGCGCTGGGGAGGGGGAAAAACTGTTTTTT. As protein: CSAGEGEKLFF.

V gene TRBV19 combines with J gene TRBJ2-5; 12 bases are a match to TRBD2. CDR3 length equals 14 residues. V was clipped by 7 bases and J by 3 bases; unmatched bases: 3. The germline CDR1 and CDR2 sequences are LNHDA and SQIVND (reference sequence). CDR3 DNA sequence: TGTGCCAGTAAATGGACTAGCGGGAAAGAGACCCAGTACTTC. Translating it yields CASKWTSGKETQYF.

This clonotype was seen a handful of times. The chain uses TRBV4-2 and TRBJ2-5; D remains unclear. The CDR3 extends over 17 amino acids. Germline CDR1 reads LGHNA; CDR2 reads YNFKEQ. V lost 0 bases, J lost 4 bases, and 18 bases lay in between. The CDR3 sequence is CASSQDLGLRMGETQYF. In DNA, the CDR3 is TGTGCCAGCAGCCAAGATCTGGGCTTGAGGATGGGAGAGACCCAGTACTTC.